Listed below are T cell receptor beta chains from one sample, sequenced in a study of shared clonotypes between healthy human individuals. Using immunoSEQ multiplex PCR, the repertoire was profiled, and TCRdb retains in-frame clones only, with some absent. The data show millions of clones, with 90% to 95% seen just once and about 0.37% held by the top ten. What was sequenced was naive CD4+ T cells from PBMCs. The source is a young man in good health. Some clones in this sample may be carry-over from other donors' samples. Each CDR3 is given with its conserved first and last residue. Fields, in order: V gene, J gene, D gene, CDR3 protein, CDR3 DNA. The D gene is left open where the match is weak.

TRBV5-4,TRBJ2-7,TRBD1,CASSQTGGRYEQYF,TGTGCCAGCAGCCAGACAGGGGGCAGGTACGAGCAGTACTTC
TRBV7-9,TRBJ1-3,-,CASRAYSGNTIYF,TGTGCCAGCAGGGCCTACTCTGGAAACACCATATATTTT
TRBV7-8,TRBJ2-7,-,CASSLAREQYF,TGTGCCAGCAGCTTAGCCCGCGAGCAGTACTTC
TRBV9,TRBJ2-7,-,CASSVGSRTATYEQYF,TGTGCCAGCAGCGTAGGAAGTCGGACAGCTACCTACGAGCAGTACTTC
TRBV5-1,TRBJ1-6,-,CASSLGGSFGSPLHF,TGCGCCAGCAGCTTGGGTGGGTCCTTCGGTTCACCCCTCCACTTT
TRBV20-1,TRBJ1-2,-,CSARSDGYTF,TGCAGTGCTAGAAGCGATGGCTACACCTTC
TRBV6-5,TRBJ2-7,-,CASSYSRGSYEQYF,TGTGCCAGCAGTTACTCGAGGGGGTCCTACGAGCAGTACTTC
TRBV4-1,TRBJ2-1,-,CASSLWSGLTYNEQFF,TGCGCCAGCAGCCTGTGGTCGGGACTTACCTACAATGAGCAGTTCTTC
TRBV30,TRBJ2-5,-,CAWSVPQDRPPTQYF,TGTGCCTGGAGTGTACCCCAGGACCGGCCCCCGACCCAGTACTTC
TRBV2,TRBJ2-1,-,CASASQGSNEQFF,TGTGCCAGCGCTTCTCAGGGGAGCAATGAGCAGTTCTTC
TRBV5-1,TRBJ2-5,-,CASSLAGQSMGETQYF,TGCGCCAGCAGCTTGGCCGGCCAGTCGATGGGAGAGACCCAGTACTTC
TRBV5-1,TRBJ2-3,TRBD2,CASSLPGREDTQYF,TGCGCCAGCAGCTTGCCCGGGAGGGAGGATACGCAGTATTTT
TRBV19,TRBJ2-1,-,CASSKYNEQFF,TGTGCCAGTAGTAAATACAATGAGCAGTTCTTC
TRBV7-2,TRBJ2-7,-,CASSYGSYEQYF,TGTGCCAGCAGCTACGGGAGCTACGAGCAGTACTTC
TRBV9,TRBJ2-3,TRBD2,CASSATSWTSGADTQYF,TGTGCCAGCAGCGCGACGAGTTGGACTAGCGGGGCAGATACGCAGTATTTT
TRBV5-5,TRBJ2-6,-,CASSLAGSGANVLTF,TGTGCCAGCAGCTTGGCAGGCTCTGGGGCCAACGTCCTGACTTTC
TRBV30,TRBJ2-5,-,CAWSVRRPGTQYF,TGTGCCTGGAGTGTACGACGGCCGGGGACCCAGTACTTC
TRBV5-6,TRBJ2-4,TRBD1,CASSFSIRQGADIQYF,TGTGCCAGCAGCTTTTCAATTAGACAGGGGGCGGACATTCAGTACTTC